The TCR beta chain described here comes from a study of OX40 agonist ivuxolimab in advanced cancers. This clone is hyperexpanded. The CDR3 covers 14 residues. Trimming shortened V by 2 bases and J by 0 bases, and 5 bases separated the two germline ends. CDR1 is LNHDA and CDR2 is SQIVND in the germline V gene (reference sequence). TCRdb's table, derived via immunoSEQ multiplex PCR, lists solely in-frame clones and lacks some. The sample yields about 6,500 clones, 70% to 80% seen once. The clonotype originates from an adult with an advanced solid tumor such as melanoma, head and neck, liver or kidney cancer. The chain couples TRBV19 to TRBJ2-1; no reliable D call. This material consisted of CD4+ or CD8+ T cells sorted from blood, taken in a trial of the OX40 agonist ivuxolimab. CDR3 sequence (DNA): TGTGCCAGTAGTATAATTGGCTCCTACAATGAGCAGTTCTTC. It yields the protein CASSIIGSYNEQFF. The full variable domain, rest sourced from reference TRBV19 and TRBJ2-1, is DGGITQSPKYLFRKEGQNVTLSCEQNLNHDAMYWYRQDPGQGLRLIYYSQIVNDFQKGDIAEGYSVSREKKESFPLTVTSAQKNPTAFYLCASSIIGSYNEQFFGPGTRLTVL.